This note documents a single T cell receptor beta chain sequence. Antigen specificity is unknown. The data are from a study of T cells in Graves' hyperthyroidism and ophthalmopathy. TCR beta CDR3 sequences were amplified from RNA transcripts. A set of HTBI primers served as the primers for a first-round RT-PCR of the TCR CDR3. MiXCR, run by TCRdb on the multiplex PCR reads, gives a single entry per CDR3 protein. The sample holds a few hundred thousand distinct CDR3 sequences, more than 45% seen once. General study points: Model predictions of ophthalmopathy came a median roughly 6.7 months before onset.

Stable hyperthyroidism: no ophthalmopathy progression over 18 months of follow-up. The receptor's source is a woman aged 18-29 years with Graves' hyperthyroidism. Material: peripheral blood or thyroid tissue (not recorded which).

CDR3: CSALPLAGGGETQYF. CDR3 DNA: TGCAGTGCTCTGCCACTAGCGGGAGGAGGAGAGACCCAGTACTTC. The genes are TRBV20-1 and TRBJ2-5, with 12 bases that match TRBD2. This CDR3 spans 15 amino acids. V shed 5 bases, J shed 4 bases, and the junction held 8 bases outside the gene matches. Germline CDR1 is DFQATT and CDR2 is SNEGSKA (reference sequence).